This T cell receptor (beta chain) appears in the sequencing data of a study of T cell responses to AZD1222 COVID-19 vaccine. Study conclusions and caveats: Donors were mostly white British, more females; clonal diversity possibly underestimated. Regions left unmutated in variants are reportedly the target of nearly half of spike-specific TCRs. With two AZD1222 doses given, Spike-specific TCR breadth and depth both rose. Dominant CD4 TCR responses targeted spike regions 160-218 and 743-854.

This table comes from immunoSEQ multiplex PCR, and its TCRdb copy is limited to in-frame clones, with some not included. The table shows some 150,000 clones, with about 87% occurring only once. As regards this clone: Its antigen is still unknown.

The sequenced sample was peripheral blood, obtained 28 days after the second dose of the MenACWY control vaccine. This sequence was found in an adult who received the MenACWY meningococcal vaccine as a control.

This CDR3 is CASTYLGQNYGYTF. For the CDR3, the DNA is TGTGCCAGCACCTACCTGGGACAGAACTATGGCTACACCTTC. The chain is built from TRBV6-5 and TRBJ1-2, with 7 bases that match TRBD1. The CDR3 covers 14 residues. The V segment lost 7 bases and the J segment 2 bases; nucleotides outside the gene matches: 7. Germline V lookup: CDR1 MNHEY, CDR2 SVGAGI.